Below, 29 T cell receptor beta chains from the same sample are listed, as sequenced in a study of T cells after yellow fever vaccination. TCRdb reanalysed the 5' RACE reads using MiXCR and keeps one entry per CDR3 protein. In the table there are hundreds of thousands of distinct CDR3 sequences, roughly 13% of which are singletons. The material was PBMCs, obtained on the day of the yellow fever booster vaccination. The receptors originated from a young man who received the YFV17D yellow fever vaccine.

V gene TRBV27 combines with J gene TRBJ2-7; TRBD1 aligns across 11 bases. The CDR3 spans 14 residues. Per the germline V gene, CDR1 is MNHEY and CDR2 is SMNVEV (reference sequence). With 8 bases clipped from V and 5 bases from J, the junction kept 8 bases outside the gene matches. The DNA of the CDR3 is TGTGCCAGCCGCGGGACAGGGGGTTCTCACGAGCAGTACTTC. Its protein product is CASRGTGGSHEQYF.

The CDR3 nucleotides are TGTGCCAGCAGCCAAGACGTAGCGGGAGGCTACGAGCAGTACTTC. Translation: CASSQDVAGGYEQYF. This chain uses TRBV4-2 with TRBJ2-7; TRBD2 matches at 10 bases. This CDR3 has 15 residues. Trimming took 0 bases from V and 3 from J; bases not matched to a gene: 2. The germline gives CDR1 LGHNA, CDR2 YNFKEQ.

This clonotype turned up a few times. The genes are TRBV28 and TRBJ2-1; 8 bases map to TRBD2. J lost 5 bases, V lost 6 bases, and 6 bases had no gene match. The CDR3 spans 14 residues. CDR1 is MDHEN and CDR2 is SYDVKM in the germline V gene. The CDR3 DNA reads TGTGCCAGCAGCCGCCGACTAGCGAACAATGAGCAGTTCTTC. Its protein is CASSRRLANNEQFF.

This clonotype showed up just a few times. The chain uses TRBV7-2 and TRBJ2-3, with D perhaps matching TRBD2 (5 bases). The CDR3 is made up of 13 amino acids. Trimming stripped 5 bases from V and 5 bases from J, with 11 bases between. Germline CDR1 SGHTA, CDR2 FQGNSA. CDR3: CASSVNEGDTQYF. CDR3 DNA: TGTGCCAGCAGCGTTAATGAGGGAGATACGCAGTATTTT.

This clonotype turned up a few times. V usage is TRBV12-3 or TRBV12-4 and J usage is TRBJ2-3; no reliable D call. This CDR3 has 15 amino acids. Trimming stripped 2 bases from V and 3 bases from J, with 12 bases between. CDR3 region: CASSLSSTMTDTQYF. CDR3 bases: TGTGCCAGCAGTTTAAGTAGTACGATGACAGATACGCAGTATTTT.

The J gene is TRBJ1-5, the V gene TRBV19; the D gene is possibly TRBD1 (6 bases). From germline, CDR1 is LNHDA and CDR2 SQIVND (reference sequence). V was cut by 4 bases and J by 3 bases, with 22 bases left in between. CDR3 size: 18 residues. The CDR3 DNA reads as TGTGCCAGTAGTAGACTGACAGGTGGCAACGGAATCAATCAGCCCCAGCATTTT. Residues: CASSRLTGGNGINQPQHF.

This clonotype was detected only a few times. The CDR3 DNA follows: TGTGCCAGCAGCTTAAAAAGGGTACAAGAGACCCAGTACTTC. This encodes CASSLKRVQETQYF. The chain links TRBV7-8 to TRBJ2-5; D unclear. V was cut by 2 bases and J by 2 bases, with 9 bases left in between. The CDR3 sequence is 14 residues long. CDR1 SGHVS and CDR2 FQNEAQ come from the germline V gene.

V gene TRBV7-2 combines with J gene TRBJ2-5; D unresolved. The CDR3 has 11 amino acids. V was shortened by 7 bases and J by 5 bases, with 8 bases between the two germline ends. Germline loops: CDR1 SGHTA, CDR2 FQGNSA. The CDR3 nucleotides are TGTGCCAGCACCTCTTGGGAGACCCAGTACTTC. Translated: CASTSWETQYF.

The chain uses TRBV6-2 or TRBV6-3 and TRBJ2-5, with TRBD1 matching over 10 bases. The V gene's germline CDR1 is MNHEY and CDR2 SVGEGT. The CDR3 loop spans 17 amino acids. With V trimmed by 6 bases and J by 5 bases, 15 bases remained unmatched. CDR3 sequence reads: CASSRGTGAPSLETQYF. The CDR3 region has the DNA TGTGCCAGCAGCCGAGGGACAGGGGCCCCATCCCTGGAGACCCAGTACTTC.

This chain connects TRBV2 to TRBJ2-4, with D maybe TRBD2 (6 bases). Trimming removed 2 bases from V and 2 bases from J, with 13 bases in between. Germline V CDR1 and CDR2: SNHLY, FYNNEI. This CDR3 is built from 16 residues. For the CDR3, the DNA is TGTGCCAGCAGTGAAAGGGGAGGTCCCACCAAAAACATTCAGTACTTC. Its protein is CASSERGGPTKNIQYF.

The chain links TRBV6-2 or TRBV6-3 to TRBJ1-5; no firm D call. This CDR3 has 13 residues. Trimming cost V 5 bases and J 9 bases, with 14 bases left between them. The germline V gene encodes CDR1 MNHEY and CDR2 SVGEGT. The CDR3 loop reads CASSTLLTGPQHF. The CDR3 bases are TGTGCCAGCAGTACGCTCCTGACGGGGCCCCAGCATTTT.

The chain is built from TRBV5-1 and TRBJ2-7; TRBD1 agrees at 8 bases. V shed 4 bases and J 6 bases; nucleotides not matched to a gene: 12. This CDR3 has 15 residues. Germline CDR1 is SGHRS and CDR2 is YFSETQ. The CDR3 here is CASSLLGDRGSEQYF. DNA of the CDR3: TGCGCCAGCAGCCTCCTTGGCGACAGGGGTTCCGAGCAGTACTTC.

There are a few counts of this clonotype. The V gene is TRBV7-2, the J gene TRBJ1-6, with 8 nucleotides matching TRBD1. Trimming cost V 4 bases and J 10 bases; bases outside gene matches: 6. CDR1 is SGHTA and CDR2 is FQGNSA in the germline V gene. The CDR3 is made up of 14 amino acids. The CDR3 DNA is TGTGCCAGCAGCTCGACAGGGGACGGGTCACCCCTCCACTTT. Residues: CASSSTGDGSPLHF.

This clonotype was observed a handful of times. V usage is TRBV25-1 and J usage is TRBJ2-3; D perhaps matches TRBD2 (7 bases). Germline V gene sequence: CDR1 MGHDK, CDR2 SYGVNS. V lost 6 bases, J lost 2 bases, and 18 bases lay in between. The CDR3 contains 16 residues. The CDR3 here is CASRSTSGGSTDTQYF. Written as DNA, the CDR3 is TGTGCCAGCAGAAGTACCTCGGGGGGCTCCACAGATACGCAGTATTTT. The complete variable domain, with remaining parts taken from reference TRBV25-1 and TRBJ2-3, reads EADIYQTPRYLVIGTGKKITLECSQTMGHDKMYWYQQDPGMELHLIHYSYGVNSTEKGDLSSESTVSRIRTEHFPLTLESARPSHTSQYLCASRSTSGGSTDTQYFGPGTRLTVL.

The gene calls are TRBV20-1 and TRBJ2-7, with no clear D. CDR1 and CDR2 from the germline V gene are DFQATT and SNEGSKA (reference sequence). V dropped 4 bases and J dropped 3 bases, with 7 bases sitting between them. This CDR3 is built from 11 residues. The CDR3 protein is CSATTRYEQYF. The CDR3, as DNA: TGCAGTGCTACCACCCGCTACGAGCAGTACTTC.

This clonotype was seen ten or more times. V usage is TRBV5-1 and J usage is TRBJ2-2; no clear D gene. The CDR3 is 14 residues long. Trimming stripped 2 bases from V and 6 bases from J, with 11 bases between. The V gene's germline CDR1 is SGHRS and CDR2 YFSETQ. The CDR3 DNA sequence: TGCGCCAGCAGCTTAGAATTTTCGGCCGGGGAGCTGTTTTTT. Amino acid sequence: CASSLEFSAGELFF. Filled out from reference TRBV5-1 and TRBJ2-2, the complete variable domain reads KAGVTQTPRYLIKTRGQQVTLSCSPISGHRSVSWYQQTPGQGLQFLFEYFSETQRNKGNFPGRFSGRQFSNSRSEMNVSTLELGDSALYLCASSLEFSAGELFFGEGSRLTVL.

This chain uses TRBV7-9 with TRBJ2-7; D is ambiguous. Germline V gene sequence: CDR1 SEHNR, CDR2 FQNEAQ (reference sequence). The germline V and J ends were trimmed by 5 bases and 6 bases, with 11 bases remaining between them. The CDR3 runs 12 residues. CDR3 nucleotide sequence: TGTGCCAGCAGCCCGTCGACCCTCGAGCAGTACTTC. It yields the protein CASSPSTLEQYF.

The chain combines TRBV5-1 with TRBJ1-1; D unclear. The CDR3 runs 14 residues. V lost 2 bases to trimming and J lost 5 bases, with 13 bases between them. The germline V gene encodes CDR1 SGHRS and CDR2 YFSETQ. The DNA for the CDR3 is TGCGCCAGCAGCTTATTGGTAGGAGGTACTGAAGCTTTCTTT. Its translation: CASSLLVGGTEAFF.

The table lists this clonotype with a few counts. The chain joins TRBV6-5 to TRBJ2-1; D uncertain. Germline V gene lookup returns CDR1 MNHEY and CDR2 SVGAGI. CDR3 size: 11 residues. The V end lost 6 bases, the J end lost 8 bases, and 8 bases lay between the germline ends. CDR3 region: CASRRGDEQFF. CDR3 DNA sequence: TGTGCCAGCAGGCGTGGGGATGAGCAGTTCTTC.

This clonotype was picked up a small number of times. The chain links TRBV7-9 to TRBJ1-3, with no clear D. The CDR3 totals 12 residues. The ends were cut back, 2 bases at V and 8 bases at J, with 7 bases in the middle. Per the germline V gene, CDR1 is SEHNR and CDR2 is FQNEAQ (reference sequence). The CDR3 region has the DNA TGTGCCAGCAGCTTAAGCGCGGACACCATATATTTT. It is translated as CASSLSADTIYF.

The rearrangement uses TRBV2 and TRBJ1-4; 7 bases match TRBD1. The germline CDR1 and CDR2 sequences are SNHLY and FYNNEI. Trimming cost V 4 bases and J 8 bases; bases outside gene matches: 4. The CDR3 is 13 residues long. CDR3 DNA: TGTGCCAGCAGTGGACAGGGCACCGAAAAACTGTTTTTT. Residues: CASSGQGTEKLFF.

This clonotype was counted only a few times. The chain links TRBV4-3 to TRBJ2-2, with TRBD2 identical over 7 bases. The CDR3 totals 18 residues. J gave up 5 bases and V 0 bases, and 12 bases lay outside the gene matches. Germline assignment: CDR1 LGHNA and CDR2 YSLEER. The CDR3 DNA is TGCGCCAGCAGCCAAGACGACTCGCGCGGGAGTCGAACCGGGGAGCTGTTTTTT. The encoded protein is CASSQDDSRGSRTGELFF.

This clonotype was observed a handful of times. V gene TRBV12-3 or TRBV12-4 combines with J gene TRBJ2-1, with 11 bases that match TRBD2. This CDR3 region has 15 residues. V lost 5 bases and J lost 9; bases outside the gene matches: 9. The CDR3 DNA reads TGTGCCAGCAGTCTCATAGCGGGAGGGCCGGGTGAGCAGTTCTTC. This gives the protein CASSLIAGGPGEQFF.

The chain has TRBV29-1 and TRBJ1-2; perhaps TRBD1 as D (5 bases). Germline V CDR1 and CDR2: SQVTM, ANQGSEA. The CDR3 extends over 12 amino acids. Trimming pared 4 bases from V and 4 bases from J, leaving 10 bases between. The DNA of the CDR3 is TGCAGCGTTGGGGGCTACCCCTATGGCTACACCTTC. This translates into CSVGGYPYGYTF.

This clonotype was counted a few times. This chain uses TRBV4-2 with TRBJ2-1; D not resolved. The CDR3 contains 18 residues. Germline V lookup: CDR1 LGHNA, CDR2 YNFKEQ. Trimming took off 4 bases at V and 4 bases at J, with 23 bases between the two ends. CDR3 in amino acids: CASSRGYVEPPGYNEQFF. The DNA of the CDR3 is TGTGCCAGCAGCCGCGGCTATGTAGAGCCCCCAGGATACAATGAGCAGTTCTTC.

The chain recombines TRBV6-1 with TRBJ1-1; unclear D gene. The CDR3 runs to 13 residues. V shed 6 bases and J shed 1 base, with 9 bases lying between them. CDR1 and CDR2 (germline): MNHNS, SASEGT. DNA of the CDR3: TGTGCCAGCAGGCGAGACGGGAACACTGAAGCTTTCTTT. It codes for CASRRDGNTEAFF.

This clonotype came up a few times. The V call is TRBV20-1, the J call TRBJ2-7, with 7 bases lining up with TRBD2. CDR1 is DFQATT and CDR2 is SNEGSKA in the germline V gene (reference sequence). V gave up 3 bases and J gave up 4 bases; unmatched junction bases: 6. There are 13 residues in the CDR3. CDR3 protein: CSARLADVYEQYF. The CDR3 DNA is TGCAGTGCTAGGCTAGCGGACGTATACGAGCAGTACTTC.

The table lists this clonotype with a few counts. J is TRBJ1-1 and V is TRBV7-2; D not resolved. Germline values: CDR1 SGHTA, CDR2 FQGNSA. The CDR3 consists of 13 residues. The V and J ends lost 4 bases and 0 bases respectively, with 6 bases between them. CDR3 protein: CASSSSLNTEAFF. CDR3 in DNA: TGTGCCAGCAGCTCGTCCCTGAACACTGAAGCTTTCTTT.

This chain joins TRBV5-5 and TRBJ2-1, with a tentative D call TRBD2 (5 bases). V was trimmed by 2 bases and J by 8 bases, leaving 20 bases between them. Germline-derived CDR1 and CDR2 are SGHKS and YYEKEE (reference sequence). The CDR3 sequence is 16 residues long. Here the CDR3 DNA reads TGTGCCAGCAGCTTTTCGACTACCAGACCAAAGTATGAGCAGTTCTTC. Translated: CASSFSTTRPKYEQFF.